Shown below are 2 T cell receptor beta chains from a single sample sequenced in a study of cytomegalovirus exposure and HLA in healthy donors. The study ran its PCR with 60 Vbeta and 13 Jbeta primers. Produced via immunoSEQ multiplex PCR; TCRdb's table is partial and in-frame only. The sample records about 170,000 clones, around 83% being singletons. Source material: PBMCs. The receptors originated from a man aged 25-45 years in good health and CMV-seropositive.

This clone has a count of ten or more. The chain joins TRBV7-3 to TRBJ2-1; TRBD2 matches 10 bases. The length of the CDR3 is 18 residues. After removal of 2 bases from V and 9 bases from J, the junction contained 16 bases not matched to a gene. Per the germline V gene, CDR1 is SGHTA and CDR2 is FQGTGA. The CDR3 sequence: CASSLVVAGGGRAGEQFF. CDR3 nucleotides: TGTGCCAGCAGCTTAGTGGTAGCGGGGGGCGGGAGGGCTGGTGAGCAGTTCTTC. Combining the CDR3 with reference TRBV7-3 and TRBJ2-1 gives the whole variable domain GAGVSQTPSNKVTEKGKYVELRCDPISGHTALYWYRQSLGQGPEFLIYFQGTGAADDSGLPNDRFFAVRPEGSVSTLKIQRTERGDSAVYLCASSLVVAGGGRAGEQFFGPGTRLTVL.

The V and J genes are TRBV5-8 and TRBJ2-7; TRBD1 aligns across 9 bases. With 3 bases clipped from V and 2 bases from J, the junction kept 6 bases outside the gene matches. CDR1 is SGHTS, CDR2 YDEGEE, per germline. CDR3 length equals 15 residues. The chain's CDR3 is CASSYGTGRAYEQYV. CDR3 nucleotide sequence: TGTGCCAGCAGCTACGGGACAGGGAGAGCCTACGAGCAGTACGTC.